This entry features one T cell receptor beta chain sequence. A read error may produce the germline difference seen at one junction end. Looked up from germline, CDR1 is SGHRS and CDR2 is YFSETQ. The CDR3 consists of 14 residues. The data stem from a study of T cells in Graves' hyperthyroidism and ophthalmopathy. TCR beta CDR3 regions were amplified from RNA. HTBI primers were the set used in a first-round RT-PCR of the TCR CDR3. Each CDR3 protein gets one entry after TCRdb re-called the multiplex PCR reads with MiXCR. Among about 760,000 distinct CDR3 sequences listed, 30% to 40% were seen once. The material sequenced was blood. The sequence came from a middle-aged woman with Graves' hyperthyroidism. The genes are TRBV5-1 and TRBJ1-1; unclear D gene. CDR3 in amino acids: CTSSQNPGNTEAFF. The CDR3 coding sequence is TGCACCAGCAGTCAGAATCCAGGGAACACTGAAGCTTTCTTT. The full variable domain, completed using reference TRBV5-1 and TRBJ1-1, is KAGVTQTPRYLIKTRGQQVTLSCSPISGHRSVSWYQQTPGQGLQFLFEYFSETQRNKGNFPGRFSGRQFSNSRSEMNVSTLELGDSALYLCTSSQNPGNTEAFFGQGTRLTVV.